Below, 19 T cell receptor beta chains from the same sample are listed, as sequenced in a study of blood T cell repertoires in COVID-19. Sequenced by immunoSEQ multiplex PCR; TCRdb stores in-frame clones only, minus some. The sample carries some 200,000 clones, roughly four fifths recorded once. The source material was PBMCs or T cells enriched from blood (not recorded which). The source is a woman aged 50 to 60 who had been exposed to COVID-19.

Written as DNA, the CDR3 is TGTGCCAGCAGCCTCCGTCAGGGCGTCAGCAATCAGCCCCAGCATTTT. It translates to CASSLRQGVSNQPQHF. The V call is TRBV5-6, the J call TRBJ1-5, with a tentative D call TRBD1 (5 bases). Trimming left V 4 bases short and J 1 base short, with 15 bases between. Germline V gene data show CDR1 as SGHDT and CDR2 as YYEEEE. The CDR3 consists of 16 residues.

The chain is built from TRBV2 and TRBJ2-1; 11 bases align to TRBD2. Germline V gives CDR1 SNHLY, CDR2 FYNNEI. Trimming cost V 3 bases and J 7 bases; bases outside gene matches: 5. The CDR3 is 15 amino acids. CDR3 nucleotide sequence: TGTGCCAGCAGTGACCCGGGACTAGCGGTAAATGAGCAGTTCTTC. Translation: CASSDPGLAVNEQFF.

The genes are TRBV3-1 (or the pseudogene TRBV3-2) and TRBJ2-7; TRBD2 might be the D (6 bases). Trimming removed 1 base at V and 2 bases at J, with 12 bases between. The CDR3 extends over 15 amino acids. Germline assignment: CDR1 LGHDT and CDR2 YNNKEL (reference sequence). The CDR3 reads CASSQVFSGTYEQYF. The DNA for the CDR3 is TGTGCCAGCAGCCAAGTGTTTAGCGGAACCTACGAGCAGTACTTC.

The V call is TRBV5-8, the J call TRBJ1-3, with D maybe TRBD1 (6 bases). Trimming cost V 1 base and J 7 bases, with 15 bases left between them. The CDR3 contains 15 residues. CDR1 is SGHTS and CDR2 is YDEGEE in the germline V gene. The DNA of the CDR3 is TGTGCCAGCAGCTTGAAGGGGGATCTTAGCAACACCATATATTTT. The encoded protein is CASSLKGDLSNTIYF.

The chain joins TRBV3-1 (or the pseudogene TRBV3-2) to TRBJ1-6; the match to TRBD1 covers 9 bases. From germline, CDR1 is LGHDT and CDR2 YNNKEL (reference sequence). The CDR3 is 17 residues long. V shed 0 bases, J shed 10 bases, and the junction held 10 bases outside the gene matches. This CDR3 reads CASSQDRSGQGNSPLHF. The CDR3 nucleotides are TGTGCCAGCAGCCAAGATCGATCGGGACAGGGTAACTCACCCCTCCACTTT.

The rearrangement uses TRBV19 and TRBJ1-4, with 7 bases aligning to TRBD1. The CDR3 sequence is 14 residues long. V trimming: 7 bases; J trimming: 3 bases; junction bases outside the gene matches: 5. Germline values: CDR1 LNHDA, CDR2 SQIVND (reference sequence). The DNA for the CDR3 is TGTGCCAGTAACAGGGGTGAAGCTAATGAAAAACTGTTTTTT. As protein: CASNRGEANEKLFF.

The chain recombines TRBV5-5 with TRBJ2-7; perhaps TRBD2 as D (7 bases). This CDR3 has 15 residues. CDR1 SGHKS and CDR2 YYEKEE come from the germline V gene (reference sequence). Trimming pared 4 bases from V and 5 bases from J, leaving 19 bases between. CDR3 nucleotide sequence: TGTGCCAGCAGCCCCGCCGGGGGGCGCATCCACGAGCAGTACTTC. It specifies CASSPAGGRIHEQYF.

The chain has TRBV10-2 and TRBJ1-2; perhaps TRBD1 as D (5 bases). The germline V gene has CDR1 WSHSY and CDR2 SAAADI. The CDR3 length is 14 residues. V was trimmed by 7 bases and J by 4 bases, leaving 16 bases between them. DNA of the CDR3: TGCGCCAGCATGGGATGGGAGGGGACCTATGGCTACACCTTC. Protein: CASMGWEGTYGYTF.

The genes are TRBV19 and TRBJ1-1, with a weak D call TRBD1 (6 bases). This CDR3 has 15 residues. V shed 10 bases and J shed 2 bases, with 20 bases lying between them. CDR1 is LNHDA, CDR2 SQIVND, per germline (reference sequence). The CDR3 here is CATQDRLSGNTEAFF. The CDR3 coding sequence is TGTGCCACCCAAGACAGGCTATCGGGAAACACTGAAGCTTTCTTT. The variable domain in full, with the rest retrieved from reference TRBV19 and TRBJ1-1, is DGGITQSPKYLFRKEGQNVTLSCEQNLNHDAMYWYRQDPGQGLRLIYYSQIVNDFQKGDIAEGYSVSREKKESFPLTVTSAQKNPTAFYLCATQDRLSGNTEAFFGQGTRLTVV.

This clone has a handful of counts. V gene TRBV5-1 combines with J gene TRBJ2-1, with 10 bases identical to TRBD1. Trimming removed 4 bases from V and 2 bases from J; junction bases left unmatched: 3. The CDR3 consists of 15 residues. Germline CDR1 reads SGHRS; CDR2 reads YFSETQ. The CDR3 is CASSPGQGAYNEQFF. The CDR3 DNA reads TGCGCCAGCAGCCCAGGACAGGGGGCCTACAATGAGCAGTTCTTC.

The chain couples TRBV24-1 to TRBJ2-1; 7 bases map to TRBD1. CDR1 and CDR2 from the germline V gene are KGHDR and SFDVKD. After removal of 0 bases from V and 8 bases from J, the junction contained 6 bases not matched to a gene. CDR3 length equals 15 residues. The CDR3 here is CATSDLWDSGDEQFF. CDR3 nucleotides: TGTGCCACCAGTGATTTGTGGGACAGTGGCGATGAGCAGTTCTTC.

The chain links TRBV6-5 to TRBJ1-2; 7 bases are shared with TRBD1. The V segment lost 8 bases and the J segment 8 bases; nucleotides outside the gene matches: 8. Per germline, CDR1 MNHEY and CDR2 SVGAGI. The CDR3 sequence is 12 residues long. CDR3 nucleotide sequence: TGTGCCAGCCTCTGGACAGGTCGCGGCTACACCTTC. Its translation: CASLWTGRGYTF.

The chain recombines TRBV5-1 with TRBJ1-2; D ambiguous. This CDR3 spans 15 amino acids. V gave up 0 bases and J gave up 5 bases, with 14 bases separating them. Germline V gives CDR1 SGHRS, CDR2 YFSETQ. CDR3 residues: CASSLGTGSLYGYTF. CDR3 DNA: TGCGCCAGCAGCTTGGGGACGGGATCTTTATATGGCTACACCTTC.

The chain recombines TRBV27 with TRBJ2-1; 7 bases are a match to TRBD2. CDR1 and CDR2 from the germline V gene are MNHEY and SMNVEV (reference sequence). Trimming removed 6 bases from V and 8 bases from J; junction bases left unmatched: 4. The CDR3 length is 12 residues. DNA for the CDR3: TGTGCCAGCAGACGGGAGGCGGATGAGCAGTTCTTC. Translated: CASRREADEQFF.

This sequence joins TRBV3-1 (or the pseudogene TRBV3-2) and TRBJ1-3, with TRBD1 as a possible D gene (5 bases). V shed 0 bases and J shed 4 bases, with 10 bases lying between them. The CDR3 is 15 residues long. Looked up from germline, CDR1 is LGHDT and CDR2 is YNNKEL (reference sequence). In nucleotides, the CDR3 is TGTGCCAGCAGCCAAGACAGGGCAGGCGGAAACACCATATATTTT. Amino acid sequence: CASSQDRAGGNTIYF.

DNA of the CDR3: TGTGCCAGCAGTTTAGTGGCGGGGACCTTCTATGGCTACACCTTC. Protein sequence: CASSLVAGTFYGYTF. The V and J genes are TRBV27 and TRBJ1-2; D perhaps matches TRBD1 (5 bases). Germline V gene data show CDR1 as MNHEY and CDR2 as SMNVEV (reference sequence). V lost 2 bases to trimming and J lost 4 bases, with 14 bases between them. This CDR3 is 15 amino acids long.

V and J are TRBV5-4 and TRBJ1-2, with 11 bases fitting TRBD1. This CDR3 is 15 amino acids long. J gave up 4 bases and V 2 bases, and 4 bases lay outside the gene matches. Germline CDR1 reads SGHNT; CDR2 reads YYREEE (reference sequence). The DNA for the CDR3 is TGTGCCAGCAGCTTTAGGACAGGGGGCTTCTATGGCTACACCTTC. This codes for CASSFRTGGFYGYTF.

The CDR3 region has the DNA TGTGCCAGCAGCCCCCCCGGACAGGCCTCGTGGGAGCAGTACTTC. This sequence encodes CASSPPGQASWEQYF. The chain links TRBV6-2 or TRBV6-3 to TRBJ2-7; 7 nucleotides agree with TRBD1. V lost 6 bases, J lost 7 bases, and 15 bases stayed unmatched. In germline, CDR1 is MNHEY, CDR2 SVGEGT. The CDR3 totals 15 residues.

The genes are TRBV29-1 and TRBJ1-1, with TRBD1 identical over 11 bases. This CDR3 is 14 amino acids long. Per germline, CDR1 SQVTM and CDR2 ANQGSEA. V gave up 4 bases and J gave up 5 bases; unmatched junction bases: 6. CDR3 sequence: CSVGRGQGATEAFF. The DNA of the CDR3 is TGCAGCGTTGGCCGTGGACAGGGGGCGACTGAAGCTTTCTTT.